Presented here are 14 T cell receptor beta chains from one specimen sequenced in a study of blood T cell repertoires in COVID-19. This table comes from immunoSEQ multiplex PCR, and its TCRdb copy is limited to in-frame clones, with some not included. Found here are 130,000 or so clones, approximately 90% of them singletons; the top ten hold less than 20%. The sequenced sample was peripheral blood. These receptors came from a man aged 50 to 60 with active or convalescent COVID-19.

This clone occurred once. This rearrangement joins TRBV5-1 to TRBJ1-1, with 7 bases aligning to TRBD1. CDR1 and CDR2 (germline): SGHRS, YFSETQ. V lost 3 bases and J lost 1; bases outside the gene matches: 3. There are 14 residues in the CDR3. CDR3: CASSYGQANTEAFF. The CDR3 DNA reads TGCGCCAGCAGCTACGGACAGGCGAACACTGAAGCTTTCTTT.

The chain couples TRBV18 to TRBJ2-5, with a tentative D call TRBD1 (6 bases). This CDR3 contains 15 residues. Germline CDR1 reads KGHSH; CDR2 reads LQKENI. The ends were cut back, 0 bases at V and 4 bases at J, with 12 bases in the middle. CDR3: CASSPPGRTAETQYF. CDR3 nucleotides: TGTGCCAGCTCACCACCGGGTCGGACAGCAGAGACCCAGTACTTC.

The rearrangement joins TRBV10-3 to TRBJ2-1; 7 bases align to TRBD1. CDR3 length: 14 residues. V gave up 7 bases and J gave up 10 bases; unmatched junction bases: 13. Germline-derived CDR1 and CDR2 are ENHRY and SYGVKD. The CDR3 protein is CAITGIEGASEQFF. The CDR3 DNA sequence: TGTGCCATCACCGGTATTGAGGGGGCATCCGAGCAGTTCTTC.

The gene calls are TRBV18 and TRBJ1-5; TRBD1 is a possible D gene (5 bases). V was shortened by 2 bases and J by 5 bases, with 7 bases between the two germline ends. Germline V gene sequence: CDR1 KGHSH, CDR2 LQKENI. This CDR3 contains 13 residues. In nucleotides, the CDR3 is TGTGCCAGCTCACCAGCGACAGATCAGCCCCAGCATTTT. It codes for CASSPATDQPQHF.

This chain uses TRBV5-4 with TRBJ1-1; perhaps TRBD1 as D (5 bases). Per the germline V gene, CDR1 is SGHNT and CDR2 is YYREEE (reference sequence). This CDR3 has 15 amino acids. Trimming stripped 3 bases from V and 1 base from J, with 13 bases between. The CDR3 here is CASSSTDRPNTEAFF. CDR3 nucleotide sequence: TGTGCCAGCAGCTCTACTGACAGACCGAACACTGAAGCTTTCTTT.

The CDR3 nucleotides read TGTGCCAGCAGCAGCTCGGGGGGCCCAGATACGCAGTATTTT. Amino acids: CASSSSGGPDTQYF. J is TRBJ2-3 and V is TRBV21-1; the table's D call of TRBD2 was not tested on the DNA. TRBV21-1 is flagged as a pseudogene. CDR3 length equals 14 residues.

V and J are TRBV6-5 and TRBJ2-1, with 7 bases matching TRBD1. Trimming took 6 bases from V and 4 from J; bases not matched to a gene: 6. CDR1 is MNHEY and CDR2 is SVGAGI in the germline V gene. The CDR3 contains 14 residues. CDR3 in DNA: TGTGCCAGCAGCCGCCGGGACAGTTACAATGAGCAGTTCTTC. Protein sequence: CASSRRDSYNEQFF.

The chain is built from TRBV18 and TRBJ1-3; no reliable D call. From germline, CDR1 is KGHSH and CDR2 LQKENI. The CDR3 extends over 14 amino acids. V was clipped by 6 bases and J by 3 bases, with 12 bases between them. The CDR3 loop is CASSEGMGGNTIYF. In nucleotides, the CDR3 is TGTGCCAGCTCGGAGGGAATGGGTGGAAACACCATATATTTT.

V gene TRBV5-1 combines with J gene TRBJ1-4; 7 nucleotides agree with TRBD1. Germline V gives CDR1 SGHRS, CDR2 YFSETQ. The CDR3 is made up of 13 amino acids. V lost 4 bases, J lost 8 bases, and 5 bases stayed unmatched. CDR3 residues: CASSNRGEEKLFF. The CDR3 nucleotides are TGCGCCAGCAGCAACAGGGGAGAGGAAAAACTGTTTTTT.

This chain joins TRBV24-1 and TRBJ2-3, with 12 bases lining up with TRBD2. CDR3 length: 14 residues. Unmatched junction bases numbered 11, after V lost 9 bases and J lost 11 bases. Germline CDR1 KGHDR, CDR2 SFDVKD. The CDR3 is CATRPTSGGPRQYF. As DNA, the CDR3 is TGTGCCACCCGTCCCACTAGCGGGGGGCCCCGGCAGTATTTT.

The chain has TRBV6-2 or TRBV6-3 and TRBJ1-5; D gene ambiguous. Germline V CDR1 and CDR2: MNHEY, SVGEGT. CDR3 length equals 16 residues. V was shortened by 5 bases and J by 5 bases, with 19 bases between the two germline ends. CDR3 sequence (DNA): TGTGCCAGCAGTGGCCGGTTGCAGGCGGGAGATCAGCCCCAGCATTTT. It specifies CASSGRLQAGDQPQHF.

V usage is TRBV7-2 and J usage is TRBJ2-1, with TRBD2 matching over 7 bases. This CDR3 is 16 amino acids long. Germline loops: CDR1 SGHTA, CDR2 FQGNSA. V lost 5 bases to trimming and J lost 2 bases; unmatched junction nucleotides: 9. The CDR3 protein is CASSRGGGLAYNEQFF. For the CDR3, the DNA is TGTGCCAGCAGCAGAGGCGGTGGACTAGCCTACAATGAGCAGTTCTTC.

V usage is TRBV30 and J usage is TRBJ1-6; D possibly corresponds to TRBD1 (5 bases). Deletions cut 3 bases from V and 10 bases from J, with 13 bases between. Germline CDR1 is GTSNPN and CDR2 is SVGIG (reference sequence). CDR3 length: 13 amino acids. The CDR3, as DNA: TGTGCCTGGAGCCGACGGGGGGAGTCACCCCTCCACTTT. Translating gives CAWSRRGESPLHF.

The rearrangement links TRBV7-2 to TRBJ2-3; 10 bases match TRBD2. Germline V CDR1 and CDR2: SGHTA, FQGNSA. Trimming took 5 bases from V and 4 from J; bases not matched to a gene: 9. CDR3 length: 16 amino acids. In DNA form, the CDR3 reads TGTGCCAGCAGCACGCCCTCCGGGACTAGCGCAGATACGCAGTATTTT. Protein product: CASSTPSGTSADTQYF.